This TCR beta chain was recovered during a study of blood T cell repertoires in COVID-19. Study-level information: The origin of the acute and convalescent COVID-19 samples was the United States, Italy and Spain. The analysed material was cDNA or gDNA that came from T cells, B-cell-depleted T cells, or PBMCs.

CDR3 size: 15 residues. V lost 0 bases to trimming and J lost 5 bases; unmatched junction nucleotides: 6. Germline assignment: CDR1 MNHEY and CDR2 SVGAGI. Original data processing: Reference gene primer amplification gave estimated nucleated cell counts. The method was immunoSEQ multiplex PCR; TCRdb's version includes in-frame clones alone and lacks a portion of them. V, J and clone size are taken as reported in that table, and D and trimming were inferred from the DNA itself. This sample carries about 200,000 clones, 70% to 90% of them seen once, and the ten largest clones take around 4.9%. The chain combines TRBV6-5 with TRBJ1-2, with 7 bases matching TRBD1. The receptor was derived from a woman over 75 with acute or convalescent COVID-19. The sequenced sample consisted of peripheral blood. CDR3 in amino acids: CASSYSRGGYYGYTF. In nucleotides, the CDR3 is TGTGCCAGCAGTTACTCGCGAGGGGGCTATTATGGCTACACCTTC.